Listed here are 10 T cell receptor beta chains from one sample, sequenced in a study of identical twins. TCRdb re-called the 5' RACE reads through MiXCR, storing one row per CDR3 protein. Of about 240,000 distinct CDR3 sequences in the sample, approximately 8% were seen once. This same sample was also part of a study on yellow fever vaccine responses in identical twins.

The sequenced sample was CD8+ T cells sorted from blood. The receptor set was obtained from a woman between 18 and 29 years old in good health.

V is TRBV13 and J is TRBJ2-3, with TRBD2 matching 12 bases. The trim removed 4 bases at V and 6 bases at J, leaving 8 bases unmatched. The CDR3 has 16 amino acids. CDR1 is PRHDT, CDR2 FYEKMQ, per germline (reference sequence). The CDR3: CASSSQTSGGLDTQYF. Here the CDR3 DNA reads TGTGCCAGCAGCTCCCAGACTAGCGGGGGACTGGATACGCAGTATTTT.

The rearrangement uses TRBV11-2 and TRBJ1-2; TRBD1 matches at 9 bases. Germline loops: CDR1 SGHAT, CDR2 FQNNGV. The CDR3 totals 14 residues. V shed 5 bases, J shed 6 bases, and the junction held 7 bases outside the gene matches. CDR3 bases: TGTGCCAGCAGCCCCGGGACAGGGTTTCATGGCTACACCTTC. Encoded protein: CASSPGTGFHGYTF.

This clonotype occurred a few times. The J gene is TRBJ2-7, the V gene TRBV4-1, with TRBD1 as a possible D gene (6 bases). The V and J ends lost 1 base and 3 bases respectively, with 7 bases between them. This CDR3 has 13 residues. CDR1 and CDR2 from the germline V gene are MGHRA and YSYEKL. The CDR3 nucleotides are TGCGCCAGCAGCCAAGGGACAGTCTACGAGCAGTACTTC. It encodes CASSQGTVYEQYF.

The sample holds many counts of this clonotype. V usage is TRBV6-1 and J usage is TRBJ1-1, with TRBD1 identical over 10 bases. The germline gives CDR1 MNHNS, CDR2 SASEGT. The CDR3 runs to 13 residues. V trimming: 6 bases; J trimming: 8 bases; junction bases outside the gene matches: 6. The CDR3 spells CASSLTGGSEAFF. CDR3 DNA: TGTGCCAGCAGCTTGACAGGGGGCTCGGAAGCTTTCTTT.

About this clonotype itself: A read error is possible here, since a much larger clone lies one base away. The chain has TRBV4-1 and TRBJ1-2, with D unclear. Germline CDR1 reads MGHRA; CDR2 reads YSYEKL. The CDR3 is 12 residues long. The CDR3 loop is CASSSAVYGFTF. The DNA for the CDR3 is TGCGCCAGCAGCTCGGCGGTGTATGGCTTCACCTTC.

This clonotype was recorded many times. V is TRBV4-1 and J is TRBJ1-1, with D perhaps TRBD1 (5 bases). Germline V gene sequence: CDR1 MGHRA, CDR2 YSYEKL. V shed 0 bases and J shed 4 bases, with 12 bases lying between them. CDR3 length: 15 amino acids. The CDR3 sequence: CASSQDEGIVTEAFF. CDR3 nucleotide sequence: TGCGCCAGCAGCCAAGATGAGGGGATAGTCACTGAAGCTTTCTTT.

This clonotype turned up a few times. The V call is TRBV28, the J call TRBJ2-6; maybe TRBD2 (5 bases). Germline-derived CDR1 and CDR2 are MDHEN and SYDVKM. The CDR3 consists of 16 residues. V shed 8 bases and J shed 0 bases, with 14 bases lying between them. Here the CDR3 reads CASLTSGDSGANVLTF. As DNA, the CDR3 is TGTGCCAGCCTCACCTCCGGGGACTCTGGGGCCAACGTCCTGACTTTC. Based on the CDR3 plus reference TRBV28 and TRBJ2-6, the full variable domain is DVKVTQSSRYLVKRTGEKVFLECVQDMDHENMFWYRQDPGLGLRLIYFSYDVKMKEKGDIPEGYSVSREKKERFSLILESASTNQTSMYLCASLTSGDSGANVLTFGAGSRLTVL.

This clonotype was counted at least ten times. The chain couples TRBV5-1 to TRBJ2-3; 11 bases match TRBD1. The CDR3 is 14 amino acids. V trimming: 4 bases; J trimming: 6 bases; junction bases outside the gene matches: 4. CDR1 is SGHRS and CDR2 is YFSETQ in the germline V gene. The CDR3 protein is CASSTDRGRDTQYF. The CDR3 DNA sequence: TGCGCCAGCAGCACGGACAGGGGGCGGGATACGCAGTATTTT.

This clonotype occurred many times. This sequence joins TRBV7-9 and TRBJ1-5; 7 bases fit TRBD1. After removal of 4 bases from V and 0 bases from J, the junction contained 3 bases not matched to a gene. The CDR3 is 15 residues long. The germline V gene encodes CDR1 SEHNR and CDR2 FQNEAQ (reference sequence). This chain's CDR3 is CASSSQGGSNQPQHF. The CDR3, as DNA: TGTGCCAGCAGCTCTCAGGGGGGTAGCAATCAGCCCCAGCATTTT.

This clonotype has ten or more counts. A junction boundary mismatches the germline segment, possibly from a read error. The V call is TRBV10-2, the J call TRBJ1-2; possibly TRBD1 for D (5 bases). The CDR3 is 13 amino acids. Germline CDR1 reads WSHSY; CDR2 reads SAAADI. The CDR3 protein is CASSEIISGGRAF. For the CDR3, the DNA is TGCGCCAGCAGTGAGATTATTTCTGGGGGAAGAGCCTTC.